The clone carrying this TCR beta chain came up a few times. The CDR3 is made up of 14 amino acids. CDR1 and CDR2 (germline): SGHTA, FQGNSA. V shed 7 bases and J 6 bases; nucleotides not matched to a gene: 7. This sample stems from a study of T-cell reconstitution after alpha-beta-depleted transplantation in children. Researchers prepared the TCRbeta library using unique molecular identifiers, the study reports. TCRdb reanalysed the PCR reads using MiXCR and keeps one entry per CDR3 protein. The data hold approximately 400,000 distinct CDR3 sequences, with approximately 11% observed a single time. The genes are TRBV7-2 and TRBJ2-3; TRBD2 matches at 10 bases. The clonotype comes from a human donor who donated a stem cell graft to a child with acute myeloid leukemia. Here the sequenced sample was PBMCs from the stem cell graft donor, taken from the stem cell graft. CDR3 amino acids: CASKVAGGGDTQYF. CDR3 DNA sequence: TGTGCCAGCAAGGTAGCGGGAGGTGGGGATACGCAGTATTTT. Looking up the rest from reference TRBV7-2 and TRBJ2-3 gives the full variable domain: GAGVSQSPSNKVTEKGKDVELRCDPISGHTALYWYRQSLGQGLEFLIYFQGNSAPDKSGLPSDRFSAERTGGSVSTLTIQRTQQEDSAVYLCASKVAGGGDTQYFGPGTRLTVL.